This T cell receptor (beta chain) derives from a study of cytomegalovirus exposure and HLA in healthy donors (dated by TCRdb to 2015 to 2018). For the wider study: An earlier analysis of roughly 570 of the donors reported 276 Gb of sequence data and 95 million to 120 million unique TCR beta sequences obtained from about 179 million T cells. An early release that covered around 590 HLA-typed donors contained approximately 300 gigabases of sequencing data and about 84 million unique TCR sequences. The genetic ancestry cluster associated with self-reported Caucasian donors included about four fifths of the 398 genotyped donors. The study aimed to test whether cataloging public T cell receptors could reveal signatures of past pathogen exposure. The study profiled the T cell repertoires of hundreds of subjects by immunosequencing and related them to cytomegalovirus serostatus. In addition to the first cohort of about 650 subjects, a separate validation cohort of about 120 different subjects was used. High-throughput TCR immunosequencing, statistical association of individual TCRs with disease status, and machine learning were combined to predict cytomegalovirus infection status. A later analysis re-examined previously published TCR beta repertoires from more than 550 donors and added high-resolution HLA genotyping to investigate patterns of TCR occurrence. Rather than drawing on any new phenotypic data, the later analysis identified candidate immune exposures from TCR beta sequences and the way those sequences occurred across donors. To decide whether each TCR beta V gene segment behaved as functional or pseudogenic, an earlier analysis of fewer than 750 of the donors relied on high-throughput TCR beta sequencing. Donor age, sex, ethnicity and CMV serostatus were collected together with the repertoire data. Genome-wide SNP genotypes for about three fifths of the 666 donors were used in a later genetic analysis, which treated that subset as a discovery cohort. Every discovery cohort repertoire had been produced on one sequencing platform. HLA typing covered class I and class II loci at four-digit resolution. The number of donors typed differed by locus, with 629-630 for A, B, C, DRB1 and DQB1, roughly 550 for DQA1, nearly 610 for DPA1, and under 490 for DPB1. Roughly 5 DR-DQ haplotypes were handled as single units for association and clustering, since linkage in the cohort was strong. On average, approximately 250,000 unique TCR beta nucleotide sequences were sequenced per donor among some 430 genotyped donors of the cohort, with approximately 18% of those sequences being non-productive. General findings and caveats noted by the study authors: The classifier was reported to diagnose cytomegalovirus status with high specificity and sensitivity in both the original and validation cohorts. According to the authors, the approach could potentially be generalized to other disease states and immunological phenotypes. When HLA alleles, especially DR and DQ, strongly co-occurred, TCR associations were difficult to assign to individual alleles. Across donors, most TCR sequences were observed very rarely, whereas some public TCRs were present in many individuals. A later analysis associated approximately 17,000 TCR beta sequences with specific HLA alleles at a false discovery rate of 0.05. A later genetic analysis associated a missense DCLRE1C variant with V-gene and J-gene trimming of TCR beta chains, and an independent cohort replicated the association. Because some donors lacked HLA typing at each locus, the association tests relied only on the typed subset. A later analysis reported that several top co-occurrence clusters appeared linked to parvovirus B19, influenza, CMV and Epstein-Barr virus. CMV serostatus was the only immune exposure information available for the cohort. Compared with the approximately 670-donor mean, donors in an Asian-associated ancestry cluster had fewer N-insertions in productive TCRs, according to a later genetic analysis. Broadly in line with IMGT annotations, most TCR beta V segments showed up in productive rearrangements about 90% or about 30% of the time in an earlier analysis of some 590 of the donors. In a later analysis, HLA-associated TCR beta chains were found to be more clonally expanded and to have lower generation probabilities than equally common non-associated chains. Some IMGT-functional V segments, including TRBV6-2 and TRBV6-3, could not be distinguished by the 87-base-pair reads and were therefore excluded. In a later analysis, the rate of TCR association differed among HLA loci, with DRB1 alleles having the most associated TCRs and HLA-C alleles having the fewest. Correlated functional status among segregating V segments might reflect linkage disequilibrium, but an unknown experimental factor could not be ruled out. Sequencing depth was assumed to be roughly uniform across donors in the presence/absence analyses, though that assumption may not hold. The sequencing pipeline was judged likely to have produced a cluster of highly shared sequence variants as a technical artifact. According to a later analysis, most CMV-associated TCR beta chains appeared to be HLA-restricted, and the HLA associations seemed to be driven largely by CMV exposure. A few of the identified cytomegalovirus-associated TCR beta chains were confirmed in vitro to be specific for cytomegalovirus antigens. Because counts were too low, under 20 rarely observed V segments, including chromosome 9 orphons, were left out of the earlier analysis of about 500 of the donors. A further reported finding was that TCR beta sequences accurately predicted the HLA-A and HLA-B alleles for most subjects in the first cohort. The study listed 164 TCR beta chains as associated with cytomegalovirus. In this cohort, only TCR beta chains were sequenced, and detectable features were limited by the absence of alpha or paired-chain data.

At the junction V is shortened by 6 bases and J by 7 bases, with 13 bases in between. From its cysteine to its phenylalanine, the CDR3 spans 13 amino acids. The DNA shown is the 39-base CDR3, in frame from base 1. Looking up the germline V gene (reference sequence) yields CDR1 MNHNY and CDR2 SVGAGI. The cohort comprised some 730 healthy bone marrow donors. Cohort members were all nominally healthy when sampled, although unrecorded immune exposures were likely present. The donor was CMV seronegative and was included in the group of about 350 seronegative cohort members. Each donor provided a peripheral blood sample, and peripheral blood mononuclear cells were used for TCR beta sequencing. The Qiagen DNeasy Blood Extraction Kit was used to extract genomic DNA from the blood cell samples. The library was generated by the immunoSEQ multiplex PCR assay. The multiplex PCR relied on a mix of 60 forward primers for TCR Vbeta segments and 13 reverse primers for TCR Jbeta segments. The CDR3 region of rearranged TCR beta genes was amplified from genomic DNA with a multiplex PCR assay. The amplified TCR beta libraries were sequenced on the Illumina HiSeq System as 87-base-pair reads. Per the authors' processing: In a later analysis, tens of millions of unique TCR beta chains were counted across the 500 to 700 repertoires, and roughly 11 million of these chains were shared by at least two donors. Raw reads were error-corrected and collapsed into unique sequences with a nearest-neighbor algorithm that merged closely related sequences to remove PCR and sequencing errors. CDR3 sequences were aligned to IMGT reference sequences to assign V, D and J gene segments. For a sequence to be retained, a match of at least six nucleotides was required to both a V gene segment and a J gene segment. Rearrangements were called productive when the CDR3 lacked stop codons and stayed in frame with V and J; all others were non-productive. CDR3 was defined by IMGT convention, running from the second conserved V-encoded cysteine to the conserved J-encoded phenylalanine. Sequences without an unambiguous match to a single V gene segment were excluded from the earlier analysis of a few hundred of the donors. In an earlier analysis of a few hundred of the donors, V segments were called functional above 56.7% productive rearrangements and were called segregating when the between-donor standard deviation exceeded 5%. To diagnose cytomegalovirus status from the catalog of TCR beta chain sequences, a statistical classification framework was built. In a later analysis, V and J genes were assigned by comparing TCR nucleotide sequences against IMGT/GENE-DB human TR gene sequences. Using the TCRdist pipeline, a later analysis assigned CDR3 sequences along with most-parsimonious VDJ recombination scenarios. A later analysis defined each TCR beta chain by its CDR3 amino acid sequence plus V-gene family, and excluded reads lacking a unique V-gene family. A later analysis removed several hundred highly shared, low-generation-probability nucleotide sequences to deal with suspected cross-contamination and a sequencing artifact. In a later analysis, a clonal expansion index for each public chain was calculated from normalized within-repertoire ranks of inferred template counts. Generation probabilities in a later analysis came from a VDJ recombination model fitted to out-of-frame rearrangements, and those results were checked against IGoR. In a later analysis, TCR-TCR, TCR-HLA and TCR-CMV co-occurrence was scored with hypergeometric tests, and a repertoire-size bias correction was applied to TCR pairs. False discovery rates were estimated in a later analysis by permuting HLA or CMV assignments 20 times. In a later analysis, co-occurring TCRs were grouped with DBSCAN, and TCRdist sequence similarity was added when clustering was performed within HLA-allele-positive subsets. Repertoires with fewer than 30,000 or more than 120,000 public chains, plus five repertoires with anomalous nucleotide sharing, were excluded from co-occurrence clustering. The clones in this table, taken by TCRdb from immuneACCESS, are in-frame only. Not every clone is retained; where verified, under half of the shortfall comes from an unresolved V gene, and the cause of the rest is unknown. D and trimming were read from the DNA, whereas the V and J calls and clone size are those reported in that table. The table for this sample lists over 100,000 clones; around 73% of them were counted only once. The top ten hold roughly 8% of the sample.

Comment on this clone: Which antigen it targets is not known. No base-level quality is on record; no much larger clone is a single base apart.

This sequence was found in a man in his forties in good health and CMV-seronegative. The chain is encoded by TRBV6-6 joined to TRBJ1-5; tentative D gene TRBD1, with 5 bases matching. The sequencing sample was made of PBMCs. The nucleotides read TGTGCCAGCAGGGTCGGGGGGACCCAGCCCCAGCATTTT. This encodes CASRVGGTQPQHF.